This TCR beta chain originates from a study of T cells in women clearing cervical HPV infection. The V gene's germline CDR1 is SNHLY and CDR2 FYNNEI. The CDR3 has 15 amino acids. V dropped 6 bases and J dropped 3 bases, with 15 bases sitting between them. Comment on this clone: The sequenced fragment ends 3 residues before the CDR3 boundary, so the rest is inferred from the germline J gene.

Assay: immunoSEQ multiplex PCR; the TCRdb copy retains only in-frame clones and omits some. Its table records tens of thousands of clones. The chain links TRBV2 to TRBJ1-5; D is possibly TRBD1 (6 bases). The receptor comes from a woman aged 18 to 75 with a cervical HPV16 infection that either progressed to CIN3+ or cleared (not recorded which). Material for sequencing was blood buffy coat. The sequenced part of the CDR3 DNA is TGTGCCAGCAGCGTAGCCGGACAGTCCAATCAGCCC. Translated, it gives CASSVAGQSNQP. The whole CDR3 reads CASSVAGQSNQPQHF. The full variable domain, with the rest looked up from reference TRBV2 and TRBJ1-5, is EPEVTQTPSHQVTQMGQEVILRCVPISNHLYFYWYRQILGQKVEFLVSFYNNEISEKSEIFDDQFSVERPDGSNFTLKIRSTKLEDSAMYFCASSVAGQSNQPQHFGDGTRLSIL.